The T cell receptor (beta chain) under discussion was sequenced for a study of blood T cell repertoires in COVID-19. Study overall: From T cells, B-cell-depleted T cells, or PBMCs came the material, which was cDNA or gDNA.

This table comes from immunoSEQ multiplex PCR, and its TCRdb copy is limited to in-frame clones, with some not included. The sample holds 220,000 or so clones, around four fifths seen once. V shed 6 bases, J shed 2 bases, and the junction held 7 bases outside the gene matches. The CDR3 contains 14 residues. CDR1 and CDR2 (germline): MDHEN, SYDVKM. This clone showed up just a few times. This sequence joins TRBV28 and TRBJ2-7; 7 bases align to TRBD1. The receptor was derived from an elderly woman with COVID-19, enrolled during active disease. Sequencing was carried out using peripheral blood. The CDR3 DNA sequence: TGTGCCAGCAGCGCAGGGGGAAGGACCTACGAGCAGTACTTC. Translating it yields CASSAGGRTYEQYF.